Only a few counts were recorded for the clone carrying this T cell receptor (beta chain). What it recognizes is unknown. These data come from a study of response to subunit inactivated influenza vaccine. Overall study results and limits: Every seasonal influenza vaccination brings in few new T cells, the authors suggested.

TCRdb recomputed calls from the RT-PCR reads with MiXCR, one row per CDR3 protein. The table has about 500,000 distinct CDR3 sequences, more than 15% seen once. This clonotype was obtained from a man between 50 and 69 years old who received an inactivated influenza vaccine. Sequenced here: CD4+ T cells sorted from PBMCs, sampled around 25 months after vaccination.

The chain's CDR3 is CASSESSGRADTQYF. CDR3 DNA sequence: TGTGCCAGCAGTGAATCTAGCGGGAGGGCCGATACGCAGTATTTT. This chain joins TRBV2 and TRBJ2-3, with 12 bases fitting TRBD2. There are 15 residues in the CDR3. Looked up from germline, CDR1 is SNHLY and CDR2 is FYNNEI. V dropped 2 bases and J dropped 6; count of bases not matched to a gene: 3.